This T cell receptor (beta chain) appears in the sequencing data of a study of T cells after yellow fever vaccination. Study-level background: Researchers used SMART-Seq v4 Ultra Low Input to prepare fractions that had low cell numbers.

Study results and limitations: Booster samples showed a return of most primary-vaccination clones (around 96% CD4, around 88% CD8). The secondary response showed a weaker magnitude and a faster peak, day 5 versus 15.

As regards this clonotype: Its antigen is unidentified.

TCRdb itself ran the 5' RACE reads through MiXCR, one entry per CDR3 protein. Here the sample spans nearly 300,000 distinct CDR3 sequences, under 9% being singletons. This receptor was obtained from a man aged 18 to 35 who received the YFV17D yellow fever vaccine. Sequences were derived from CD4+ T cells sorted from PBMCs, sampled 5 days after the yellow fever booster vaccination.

The CDR3 DNA reads TGTGCCAGCAGCCTTTGGGGGGAGAGGAATACGCAGTATTTT. Translating it yields CASSLWGERNTQYF. The chain couples TRBV11-2 to TRBJ2-3; the D gene is possibly TRBD2 (6 bases). Germline assignment: CDR1 SGHAT and CDR2 FQNNGV. V was trimmed by 5 bases and J by 7 bases, leaving 16 bases between them. The CDR3 has 14 residues. The full variable domain, rest sourced from reference TRBV11-2 and TRBJ2-3, is EAGVAQSPRYKIIEKRQSVAFWCNPISGHATLYWYQQILGQGPKLLIQFQNNGVVDDSQLPKDRFSAERLKGVDSTLKIQPAKLEDSAVYLCASSLWGERNTQYFGPGTRLTVL.